This T cell receptor (beta chain) is from a study of cytomegalovirus exposure and HLA in healthy donors. Researchers ran the PCR with 60 Vbeta and 13 Jbeta primers. Data came from immunoSEQ multiplex PCR; TCRdb stores just in-frame clones and leaves some out. The sample has approximately 170,000 clones; the top ten hold about 0.79%. CDR3 length: 15 residues. The germline gives CDR1 SGHRS, CDR2 YFSETQ. J gave up 4 bases and V 4 bases, and 10 bases lay outside the gene matches. Specimen: PBMCs. This TCR was sampled from a woman under 30 in good health and CMV-seropositive. The chain links TRBV5-1 to TRBJ1-2, with 7 bases aligning to TRBD1. This CDR3 reads CASSLTGDLSYGYTF. In nucleotides, the CDR3 is TGCGCCAGCAGCCTTACAGGGGATCTGAGCTATGGCTACACCTTC.